This T cell receptor beta chain was captured in a study of PD-L1 blockade in urothelial cancer. There are 15 residues in the CDR3. Germline V gene lookup returns CDR1 LNHNV and CDR2 YYDKDF (reference sequence). The V end lost 0 bases, the J end lost 6 bases, and 14 bases lay between the germline ends. This clone appeared a single time. Repertoires were generated with immunoSEQ multiplex PCR, while TCRdb's copy carries only in-frame clones and drops some. The top ten hold approximately 10% of the sample, which has 40,000 to 60,000 clones, approximately 80% seen once. Time point described: peripheral blood 6 weeks after treatment start.

The source of this sequence is a man in his 70s with urothelial cancer. The sample in question was PBMCs, obtained around atezolizumab (anti-PD-L1) treatment. The chain joins TRBV15 to TRBJ2-5; D is perhaps TRBD2 (6 bases). DNA of the CDR3: TGTGCCACCAGCAGAGAAGCGCGGGGACGGAAGACCCAGTACTTC. As protein: CATSREARGRKTQYF.